The entry below describes one TCR beta chain. What it recognizes is unknown. Carried by the TCR beta cDNA libraries were unique molecular identifiers. TCRdb re-derived calls from the PCR reads in MiXCR, one entry per CDR3 protein. The repertoire consists of around 500,000 distinct CDR3 sequences, with roughly 34% occurring once and the leading ten covering under 7%. Looked up from germline, CDR1 is SEHNR and CDR2 is FQNEAQ (reference sequence). Trimming removed 5 bases from V and 6 bases from J, with 13 bases in between. The CDR3 runs 13 residues. This specimen belongs to a study of post-analysis software for immune sequencing data. Overall study findings and caveats: Patients carried five TRBV segments more frequently than controls did, and TRBV5-6, TRBV5-1 and TRBV20-1 were among them.

The receptor was derived from a girl aged 2-17 years with multiple sclerosis. Sample: blood. The chain is built from TRBV7-9 and TRBJ1-2; no clear D gene. The CDR3 reads CASSPGSLDGYTF. CDR3 nucleotide sequence: TGTGCCAGCAGCCCCGGGTCACTGGATGGCTACACCTTC. Using reference TRBV7-9 and TRBJ1-2 for the parts outside the CDR3, the full variable domain is DTGVSQNPRHKITKRGQNVTFRCDPISEHNRLYWYRQTLGQGPEFLTYFQNEAQLEKSRLLSDRFSAERPKGSFSTLEIQRTEQGDSAMYLCASSPGSLDGYTFGSGTRLTVV.